This T cell receptor beta chain emerged from a study of cytomegalovirus exposure and HLA in healthy donors. The PCR made use of 60 Vbeta and 13 Jbeta primers. Here immunoSEQ multiplex PCR was the method, and the copy in TCRdb shows in-frame clones only, minus some. The sample has roughly 80,000 clones; around 66% are singletons. General study points: Later analysis identified several of the most significant clusters that appeared linked to common viral pathogens. As a later analysis revealed, most CMV-associated TCR beta chains appeared HLA-restricted.

The count of this clone is one. The antigen remains unidentified. Trimming pared 1 base from V and 5 bases from J, leaving 14 bases between. From germline, CDR1 is SGHTA and CDR2 FQGTGA. This CDR3 region has 15 residues. The chain combines TRBV7-3 with TRBJ1-2; D unclear. The TCR originated in a man in his 60s in good health and CMV-seropositive. The sample consisted of PBMCs. The CDR3 nucleotides read TGTGCCAGCAGCTTAAAAGGTGGGCCGGGGTATGGCTACACCTTC. It specifies CASSLKGGPGYGYTF. The whole variable domain, filled in from reference TRBV7-3 and TRBJ1-2, reads GAGVSQTPSNKVTEKGKYVELRCDPISGHTALYWYRQSLGQGPEFLIYFQGTGAADDSGLPNDRFFAVRPEGSVSTLKIQRTERGDSAVYLCASSLKGGPGYGYTFGSGTRLTVV.